This is a list of T cell receptor beta chains from one sample in a study of PD-1 blockade in classical Hodgkin lymphoma. Sequencing used immunoSEQ multiplex PCR; TCRdb keeps in-frame clones, though not all of them. The sample yields more than 70,000 clones, about 93% seen once. Sequenced material: peripheral blood mononuclear cells (PBMCs), taken before the second cycle of nivolumab. The receptors here all came from a human donor with classical Hodgkin lymphoma. CDR3s include the opening cysteine and the closing phenylalanine or tryptophan. A D gene is named only where the DNA matches it firmly. Clone sizes are given selectively: once, few, many, or a class where the clone is expanded.

cdr3_nt,cdr3_aa,d_call,j_call,clone_size,v_call
TGTGCCAGCAGCTTCACCGGGCTTAACTATGGCTACACCTTC,CASSFTGLNYGYTF,NA,TRBJ1-2,NA,TRBV11-2
TGTGCCAGCAGTTACTACTCGGGGGGAGAGACCCAGTACTTC,CASSYYSGGETQYF,TRBD2,TRBJ2-5,NA,TRBV6-6
TGTGCCAGCATGACTAGCGGACGAACCTACGAGCAGTACTTC,CASMTSGRTYEQYF,TRBD2,TRBJ2-7,NA,TRBV6-5
TGTGCCAGCAAAAGGGCTGGCGACCTTAGCACAGATACGCAGTATTTT,CASKRAGDLSTDTQYF,NA,TRBJ2-3,NA,TRBV4-2
TGCGCCAGCAGTGACACCCGATACGGCTACACCTTC,CASSDTRYGYTF,NA,TRBJ1-2,NA,TRBV10-2
TGTGCCAGCAGTGTTGGACAGGGGGAGTCCATTGTGAAAGGAAACACCATATATTTT,CASSVGQGESIVKGNTIYF,TRBD1,TRBJ1-3,NA,TRBV2
TGCGCCAGCAGCAAGCCTACCCCAGGGTGGGAAGAGACCCAGTACTTC,CASSKPTPGWEETQYF,NA,TRBJ2-5,NA,TRBV5-1
TGTGCCAGCTCCTCCGGGCAGCCCCCGGAAAAACTGTTTTTT,CASSSGQPPEKLFF,NA,TRBJ1-4,NA,TRBV5-5
TGTGCCACGGGGGAGGCGTGGATGGGCTTAACTGAAGCTTTCTTT,CATGEAWMGLTEAFF,NA,TRBJ1-1,NA,TRBV19
TGTGCCAGCAGCTTGGGGATGTTGAACACTGAAGCTTTCTTT,CASSLGMLNTEAFF,NA,TRBJ1-1,NA,TRBV5-6
TGCGCCAGCAGCCCGGGACCCCTGTTCGGGGAGCAGTTCTTC,CASSPGPLFGEQFF,NA,TRBJ2-1,NA,TRBV5-1
TGTGCCAGCAGCCAAGTCCTCACCGGGGAGCTGTTTTTT,CASSQVLTGELFF,NA,TRBJ2-2,once,TRBV4-2
TGTGCCAGTAGTAACCAAGGCGGCTTCTACGAGCAGTACTTC,CASSNQGGFYEQYF,NA,TRBJ2-7,NA,TRBV19
TGTGCCAGCAGTTATGGACCCCGGTCAGTCGACACCGGGGAGCTGTTTTTT,CASSYGPRSVDTGELFF,NA,TRBJ2-2,NA,TRBV6-9
TGTGCCAGCAGTTATGACGGAGACTATGGCTACACCTTC,CASSYDGDYGYTF,NA,TRBJ1-2,NA,TRBV6-5
TGTGCCAGCAGTACCCTTGGGGCAGGAGATTCCGAAGCTTTCTTT,CASSTLGAGDSEAFF,NA,TRBJ1-1,once,TRBV2
TGCGCCAGCAACCCGGGACCTCACTCTGGGGCCAACGTCCTGACTTTC,CASNPGPHSGANVLTF,NA,TRBJ2-6,NA,TRBV4-1
TGTGCCAGCAGCTTGACGGACAGGGACCCATACGAGCAGTACTTC,CASSLTDRDPYEQYF,TRBD1,TRBJ2-7,NA,TRBV5-6
TGCGCCAGCAGCCCCGGGACAGGGCTCTATATTCAGTACTTC,CASSPGTGLYIQYF,TRBD1,TRBJ2-4,NA,TRBV4-1
TGTGCCAGCAGCTTGACAGGGGGCGGGGATGGCTACACCTTC,CASSLTGGGDGYTF,TRBD1,TRBJ1-2,few,TRBV7-8
TGTGCCAGCAGCCCTACAGGGGAGAGACAGCCCCAGCATTTT,CASSPTGERQPQHF,TRBD1,TRBJ1-5,NA,TRBV7-7
TGCGCCACCGCGACAGGAACAAACACCGGGGAGCTGTTTTTT,CATATGTNTGELFF,NA,TRBJ2-2,NA,TRBV5-1
TGTGCCAGCAGTTCCGGGACAGGCCCCCTTTATGGCTACACCTTC,CASSSGTGPLYGYTF,TRBD1,TRBJ1-2,NA,TRBV28
TGTGCCAGCAGCAACAGCAGGGACAGGGGAGGTGATGGCTACACCTTC,CASSNSRDRGGDGYTF,TRBD1,TRBJ1-2,NA,TRBV9
TGTGCCAGCAGGTCGGGGACTCTCCGATCTGGGGCCAACGTCCTGACTTTC,CASRSGTLRSGANVLTF,NA,TRBJ2-6,NA,TRBV27
TGTGCCAGCAGCCCGGGACAGTACGAGCAGTACTTC,CASSPGQYEQYF,TRBD1,TRBJ2-7,few,TRBV5-6
TGTGCCACACGGGAGCAGGGGGGCACAGATACGCAGTATTTT,CATREQGGTDTQYF,NA,TRBJ2-3,NA,TRBV10-3
TGTGCCAGTAGTATGGGGAGGGCCGACACCGGGGAGCTGTTTTTT,CASSMGRADTGELFF,TRBD2,TRBJ2-2,NA,TRBV19
TGTGCCAGTATTGGGGACTACAGATACGCGAACACTGAAGCTTTCTTT,CASIGDYRYANTEAFF,NA,TRBJ1-1,NA,TRBV19
TGTGCCATCAGGAAGTTCCGGGACAGGAGAATCTATAGCAATCAGCCCCAGCATTTT,CAIRKFRDRRIYSNQPQHF,TRBD1,TRBJ1-5,NA,TRBV10-3
TGTGCCAGCAGTGAAGGGGTTGTGGGGACAGGGGCCGGGGAGCTGTTTTTT,CASSEGVVGTGAGELFF,TRBD1,TRBJ2-2,NA,TRBV6-1
TGTGCCAGTACAAACGGGCGGAAGGACACTGAAGCTTTCTTT,CASTNGRKDTEAFF,NA,TRBJ1-1,once,TRBV19
TGTGCCAGCAGCTCGACAGCTTACGAGCAGTACTTC,CASSSTAYEQYF,NA,TRBJ2-7,NA,TRBV5-5
TGTGCCTGGAGTCTCCAATCGACAGGGTACAACTCCTACGAGCAGTACTTC,CAWSLQSTGYNSYEQYF,TRBD1,TRBJ2-7,once,TRBV30
TGTGCCAGCAGTTACTCTGGGGACTCCTACGAGCAGTACTTC,CASSYSGDSYEQYF,NA,TRBJ2-7,NA,TRBV6-6
TGTGCCAGCAGCTCTGGAGGGGGCTCAGGTGAAAAACTGTTTTTT,CASSSGGGSGEKLFF,TRBD1,TRBJ1-4,NA,TRBV5-6
TGCGCCAGCAGCCATGACAACCGGGACAGGTCTTTCAGGAAGTACTTC,CASSHDNRDRSFRKYF,TRBD1,TRBJ2-7,NA,TRBV4-1
TGTGCCAGCAGCGCCGCGGGGACAAGGGAGACCCAGTACTTC,CASSAAGTRETQYF,NA,TRBJ2-5,NA,TRBV7-2
TGTGCCAGCAGCCGGGACAGGGTGTCCTACGAGCAGTACTTC,CASSRDRVSYEQYF,TRBD1,TRBJ2-7,NA,TRBV2
TGTGCCAGCAGTTTAGGGACTAGCGTATTCACAGATACGCAGTATTTT,CASSLGTSVFTDTQYF,TRBD2,TRBJ2-3,NA,TRBV28